The sequence of this T cell receptor (beta chain) was determined in a study of T cell repertoires in cytomegalovirus infection. This clonotype was detected many times. Antigen unknown. As the CDR3 is not closed by the conserved phenylalanine or tryptophan, this likely results from a read error. No DNA is shown, since the ends of the CDR3 on it are uncertain; the CDR3 is the one TCRdb lists. Germline V gene lookup returns CDR1 SEHNR and CDR2 FQNEAQ (reference sequence). Both ends counted, the CDR3 spans 11 residues. TCRdb itself ran the reads through MiXCR, one entry per CDR3 protein. The repertoire includes over 450,000 distinct CDR3 sequences, over 9% of them detected once, and about a tenth sits in the top ten. General study results and limits: Identification of carriers of CMV plus the relevant HLA was performed using cumulative public TCR beta family frequency.

The sample consisted of PBMCs. This sequence was found in a human donor in good health (CMV status not recorded). Some clones in this sample may be carry-over from other donors' samples. V usage is TRBV7-9 and J usage is TRBJ1-2. The CDR3 here is CASSETGLGFL.